The 21 T cell receptor beta chains below come from one sample, sequenced in a study of blood T cell repertoires in COVID-19. TCRdb's table, derived via immunoSEQ multiplex PCR, lists solely in-frame clones and lacks some. The data hold about 130,000 clones, with more than 70% observed a single time. Sequences were obtained from peripheral blood. These TCRs come from a human donor in a cohort sampled during active COVID-19.

The chain uses TRBV5-1 and TRBJ2-1; 12 bases line up with TRBD2. This CDR3 has 15 amino acids. From germline, CDR1 is SGHRS and CDR2 YFSETQ. J gave up 7 bases and V 1 base, and 3 bases lay outside the gene matches. The CDR3 reads CASSLLAGGMNEQFF. The CDR3 DNA follows: TGCGCCAGCAGCTTGCTAGCGGGAGGGATGAATGAGCAGTTCTTC. Variable domain in full (rest from reference TRBV5-1 and TRBJ2-1): KAGVTQTPRYLIKTRGQQVTLSCSPISGHRSVSWYQQTPGQGLQFLFEYFSETQRNKGNFPGRFSGRQFSNSRSEMNVSTLELGDSALYLCASSLLAGGMNEQFFGPGTRLTVL.

The genes are TRBV13 and TRBJ2-7, with 7 nucleotides matching TRBD1. In germline, CDR1 is PRHDT, CDR2 FYEKMQ (reference sequence). There are 16 residues in the CDR3. V was clipped by 1 base and J by 5 bases; unmatched bases: 11. The CDR3 DNA reads as TGTGCCAGCAGCTTAGAAGGGGGCGGCCGCGGTAACGAGCAGTACTTC. It is translated as CASSLEGGGRGNEQYF.

The chain is built from TRBV30 and TRBJ2-2; 7 bases are a match to TRBD2. Germline CDR1 GTSNPN, CDR2 SVGIG (reference sequence). This CDR3 region has 13 residues. J was trimmed by 6 bases and V by 5 bases; bases with no gene match: 6. CDR3 bases: TGTGCCTGGGGGAGGGTGGGCCCCGGGGAGCTGTTTTTT. It codes for CAWGRVGPGELFF.

The chain combines TRBV5-5 with TRBJ1-3; perhaps TRBD1 as D (6 bases). Germline CDR1 is SGHKS and CDR2 is YYEKEE (reference sequence). V was pared by 4 bases and J by 5 bases, with 13 bases between. This CDR3 has 14 residues. The CDR3 loop is CASSRRTDRNTIYF. The CDR3 DNA sequence: TGTGCCAGCAGCCGCCGGACAGACAGAAACACCATATATTTT.

This clone showed up just a few times. V is TRBV19 and J is TRBJ1-5, with TRBD1 matching 7 bases. The CDR3 loop spans 16 amino acids. The trim removed 3 bases at V and 2 bases at J, leaving 7 bases unmatched. Germline values: CDR1 LNHDA, CDR2 SQIVND (reference sequence). The CDR3 region has the DNA TGTGCCAGTAGTATCCGGGGCAGGGGGGGCAATCAGCCCCAGCATTTT. Protein product: CASSIRGRGGNQPQHF. The full variable domain, with the rest looked up from reference TRBV19 and TRBJ1-5, is DGGITQSPKYLFRKEGQNVTLSCEQNLNHDAMYWYRQDPGQGLRLIYYSQIVNDFQKGDIAEGYSVSREKKESFPLTVTSAQKNPTAFYLCASSIRGRGGNQPQHFGDGTRLSIL.

V usage is TRBV7-9 and J usage is TRBJ1-2; D not certain. V was shortened by 3 bases and J by 10 bases, with 15 bases between the two germline ends. This CDR3 contains 13 residues. Germline V CDR1 and CDR2: SEHNR, FQNEAQ (reference sequence). CDR3 sequence reads: CASSFTGARVYTF. The CDR3 bases are TGTGCCAGCAGCTTCACCGGAGCCCGAGTCTACACCTTC.

This clone was recorded only once. V usage is TRBV25-1 and J usage is TRBJ2-7, with no clear D. The CDR3 is made up of 11 amino acids. V was shortened by 1 base and J by 5 bases, with 3 bases between the two germline ends. Germline CDR1 is MGHDK and CDR2 is SYGVNS. As DNA, the CDR3 is TGTGCCAGCAGTGAATTCGACGAGCAGTACTTC. Protein: CASSEFDEQYF.

The chain is built from TRBV19 and TRBJ2-5; tentative D call: TRBD1 (6 bases). Germline assignment: CDR1 LNHDA and CDR2 SQIVND (reference sequence). CDR3 length equals 15 residues. V was pared by 3 bases and J by 5 bases, with 16 bases between. Here the CDR3 DNA reads TGTGCCAGTAGTATCCCTACAGGGTCCAGGGAGACCCAGTACTTC. Its protein is CASSIPTGSRETQYF. Drawing the rest from reference TRBV19 and TRBJ2-5, the complete variable domain is DGGITQSPKYLFRKEGQNVTLSCEQNLNHDAMYWYRQDPGQGLRLIYYSQIVNDFQKGDIAEGYSVSREKKESFPLTVTSAQKNPTAFYLCASSIPTGSRETQYFGPGTRLLVL.

The chain is built from TRBV4-3 and TRBJ1-5; D perhaps matches TRBD1 (5 bases). The length of the CDR3 is 15 residues. With 10 bases removed from V and 0 bases from J, the gap between germline ends came to 16 bases. Germline V gene data show CDR1 as LGHNA and CDR2 as YSLEER. The CDR3 here is CAKPGRQNSNQPQHF. The CDR3 DNA follows: TGCGCCAAACCCGGCAGACAGAATAGCAATCAGCCCCAGCATTTT.

The chain employs TRBV21-1 and TRBJ2-7; the tabulated D call, TRBD1, remains unverified against the DNA. TRBV21-1 is a listed pseudogene. This CDR3 is built from 17 residues. The CDR3, as DNA: TGTGCCAGCAGCTTACGACCGGGACAGGACGTTCACTACGAGCAGTACTTC. Its translation: CASSLRPGQDVHYEQYF.

The chain employs TRBV5-5 and TRBJ1-4; D is unclear. The CDR3 is 13 amino acids. In germline, CDR1 is SGHKS, CDR2 YYEKEE (reference sequence). V lost 4 bases and J 3 bases, leaving 7 bases between the germline ends. The CDR3 region is CASSPGPNEKLFF. CDR3 nucleotides: TGTGCCAGCAGCCCTGGGCCTAATGAAAAACTGTTTTTT.

This chain uses TRBV19 with TRBJ1-1; the match to TRBD1 covers 7 bases. This CDR3 contains 15 residues. CDR1 and CDR2 from the germline V gene are LNHDA and SQIVND (reference sequence). J was trimmed by 2 bases and V by 6 bases; bases with no gene match: 9. The CDR3 DNA is TGTGCCAGTAGGGAGACAGGGAGGTCCAACACTGAAGCTTTCTTT. This codes for CASRETGRSNTEAFF. Full variable domain (outside the CDR3, taken from reference TRBV19 and TRBJ1-1): DGGITQSPKYLFRKEGQNVTLSCEQNLNHDAMYWYRQDPGQGLRLIYYSQIVNDFQKGDIAEGYSVSREKKESFPLTVTSAQKNPTAFYLCASRETGRSNTEAFFGQGTRLTVV.

The sample holds one count of this clone. The V and J genes are TRBV11-3 and TRBJ1-3; D is unresolved. The germline CDR1 and CDR2 sequences are SGHNT and YENEEA. The CDR3 contains 16 residues. V gave up 1 base and J gave up 0 bases, with 10 bases separating them. Written as DNA, the CDR3 is TGTGCCAGCAGCTTAGGAAGAGGGATCTCTGGAAACACCATATATTTT. Its protein is CASSLGRGISGNTIYF.

The V and J genes are TRBV19 and TRBJ2-7, with a weak D call TRBD2 (5 bases). Germline CDR1 reads LNHDA; CDR2 reads SQIVND (reference sequence). The germline V and J ends were trimmed by 5 bases and 7 bases, with 15 bases remaining between them. The CDR3 contains 13 residues. The CDR3 nucleotides are TGTGCCAGTAGTTCGGGAAGGATGGGGGAGCAGTACGTC. Its translation: CASSSGRMGEQYV.

The chain carries TRBV5-4 and TRBJ1-1; D gene ambiguous. Trimming took off 4 bases at V and 6 bases at J, with 16 bases between the two ends. This CDR3 is built from 14 residues. Germline V gives CDR1 SGHNT, CDR2 YYREEE (reference sequence). This CDR3 reads CASSPLESVSEAFF. For the CDR3, the DNA is TGTGCCAGCAGCCCCTTAGAATCGGTCTCTGAAGCTTTCTTT.

V is TRBV30 and J is TRBJ2-7; 9 bases match TRBD1. V shed 2 bases and J 2 bases; nucleotides not matched to a gene: 7. Germline CDR1 is GTSNPN and CDR2 is SVGIG (reference sequence). The CDR3 totals 15 residues. CDR3 sequence: CAWSHRDRVAYEQYF. CDR3 coding DNA: TGTGCCTGGAGTCACCGGGACAGGGTAGCCTACGAGCAGTACTTC.

V is TRBV6-6 and J is TRBJ1-1; D is unresolved. The CDR3 has 13 amino acids. The V gene's germline CDR1 is MNHNY and CDR2 SVGAGI (reference sequence). V shed 5 bases and J shed 5 bases, with 12 bases lying between them. CDR3 DNA sequence: TGTGCCAGCAGTCGGGAGGTTGGGACTGAAGCTTTCTTT. This encodes CASSREVGTEAFF.

Here the CDR3 DNA reads TGCGCCAGCAGCCTGCAGGGACAGGGTCTGGGGATGGGTCAGCCCCAGCATTTT. Its protein is CASSLQGQGLGMGQPQHF. V usage is TRBV4-1 and J usage is TRBJ1-5; TRBD1 aligns across 9 bases. With 4 bases clipped from V and 6 bases from J, the junction kept 16 bases outside the gene matches. Germline CDR1 reads MGHRA; CDR2 reads YSYEKL. The CDR3 is 18 residues long.

J is TRBJ2-5 and V is TRBV20-1, with TRBD1 matching over 9 bases. J gave up 6 bases and V 6 bases, and 2 bases lay outside the gene matches. CDR3 length equals 11 residues. CDR1 and CDR2 from the germline V gene are DFQATT and SNEGSKA (reference sequence). CDR3 DNA sequence: TGCAGTGCGGACAGGGGCCAGACCCAGTACTTC. Translation gives CSADRGQTQYF.

This clone turned up a few times. This chain connects TRBV5-5 to TRBJ1-2; TRBD1 is a possible D gene (5 bases). Germline V gene sequence: CDR1 SGHKS, CDR2 YYEKEE (reference sequence). The ends were cut back, 1 base at V and 3 bases at J, with 10 bases in the middle. This CDR3 has 14 amino acids. The CDR3 loop reads CASSLIDSDYGYTF. For the CDR3, the DNA is TGTGCCAGCAGCTTGATCGACAGTGACTATGGCTACACCTTC.

The J gene is TRBJ2-3, the V gene TRBV7-2, with TRBD2 matching over 12 bases. The CDR3 loop spans 18 amino acids. The germline gives CDR1 SGHTA, CDR2 FQGNSA. V lost 5 bases and J lost 0; bases outside the gene matches: 9. CDR3 bases: TGTGCCAGCAGCGCGCCCGGGACTAGCGGGCCTAGCACAGATACGCAGTATTTT. It translates to CASSAPGTSGPSTDTQYF.